This passage covers 18 T cell receptor beta chains from one sample sequenced in a study of identical twins. A single record per CDR3 protein comes from TCRdb applying MiXCR to the 5' RACE reads. The sample carries about 530,000 distinct CDR3 sequences, about a fifth recorded once. This sample also appeared in a second study, on yellow fever vaccine responses in identical twins.

Sequenced sample: CD4+ T cells sorted from blood. Source of these receptors: a woman in her late teens or twenties in good health.

This clonotype was counted once. A read error is likely, as this CDR3 ends without the conserved phenylalanine or tryptophan. This chain connects TRBV25-1 to TRBJ2-1; no firm D call. V was pared by 3 bases and J by 5 bases, with 11 bases between. The CDR3 is 14 amino acids. Germline CDR1 reads MGHDK; CDR2 reads SYGVNS. The CDR3 loop is CASSDYFQNNEQFS. CDR3 in DNA: TGTGCCAGCAGTGATTACTTTCAAAACAATGAGCAGTTCTCC.

This chain links TRBV4-1 with TRBJ2-2, with D perhaps TRBD1 (5 bases). Germline-derived CDR1 and CDR2 are MGHRA and YSYEKL. V was pared by 4 bases and J by 3 bases, with 12 bases between. The CDR3 consists of 15 residues. In nucleotides, the CDR3 is TGCGCCAGCAGCCCCAGGGAAGATTACACCGGGGAGCTGTTTTTT. This encodes CASSPREDYTGELFF.

This chain links TRBV13 with TRBJ2-7; TRBD1 agrees at 8 bases. V lost 1 base and J lost 4; bases outside the gene matches: 12. Germline CDR1 is PRHDT and CDR2 is FYEKMQ (reference sequence). There are 17 residues in the CDR3. CDR3 nucleotides: TGTGCCAGCAGCTTAGTGATGGACAGGGAAATCAGGTACGAGCAGTACTTC. This sequence encodes CASSLVMDREIRYEQYF.

The chain carries TRBV2 and TRBJ2-7; TRBD1 is a possible D gene (5 bases). Trimming stripped 1 base from V and 2 bases from J, with 9 bases between. Germline-derived CDR1 and CDR2 are SNHLY and FYNNEI. The CDR3 is 14 residues long. CDR3 DNA: TGTGCCAGCAGTGAAGAGCAGGGCGCCTACGAGCAGTACGTC. Protein: CASSEEQGAYEQYV.

The chain uses TRBV12-3 or TRBV12-4 and TRBJ2-3; 7 nucleotides align to TRBD2. V shed 6 bases and J 0 bases; nucleotides not matched to a gene: 3. The CDR3 is made up of 14 amino acids. Written as DNA, the CDR3 is TGTGCCAGCAGGAGCGGGGTTAGCACAGATACGCAGTATTTT. Translating it yields CASRSGVSTDTQYF.

This clonotype was observed a few times. V gene TRBV18 combines with J gene TRBJ1-1; TRBD1 agrees at 9 bases. The trim removed 3 bases at V and 6 bases at J, leaving 11 bases unmatched. The CDR3 totals 16 residues. The germline gives CDR1 KGHSH, CDR2 LQKENI. This CDR3 reads CASSPWTGEISAEAFF. The CDR3 DNA sequence: TGTGCCAGCTCACCCTGGACAGGGGAGATCAGCGCTGAAGCTTTCTTT.

This chain uses TRBV5-6 with TRBJ2-5, with D tentatively TRBD2 (6 bases). V gave up 2 bases and J gave up 3 bases, with 11 bases separating them. Germline V gene sequence: CDR1 SGHDT, CDR2 YYEEEE. This CDR3 spans 14 amino acids. CDR3 region: CASSFIGGEETQYF. CDR3 nucleotide sequence: TGTGCCAGCAGCTTTATCGGGGGAGAAGAGACCCAGTACTTC.

This chain connects TRBV20-1 to TRBJ1-6; D perhaps matches TRBD1 (5 bases). The ends were cut back, 0 bases at V and 7 bases at J, with 10 bases in the middle. CDR1 is DFQATT and CDR2 is SNEGSKA in the germline V gene (reference sequence). This CDR3 contains 14 residues. Here the CDR3 reads CSARDRGPNSPLHF. In DNA, the CDR3 is TGCAGTGCTAGAGATAGGGGACCCAATTCACCCCTCCACTTT.

The rearrangement uses TRBV6-1 and TRBJ2-7, with a tentative D call TRBD1 (5 bases). The CDR3 consists of 12 residues. The germline V and J ends were trimmed by 5 bases and 3 bases, with 8 bases remaining between them. The V gene's germline CDR1 is MNHNS and CDR2 SASEGT. DNA for the CDR3: TGTGCCAGCAGTAACCAGGGCTACGAGCAGTACTTC. Translated, it gives CASSNQGYEQYF.

The rearrangement uses TRBV10-3 and TRBJ1-4; D is unclear. The V gene's germline CDR1 is ENHRY and CDR2 SYGVKD. This CDR3 is 14 amino acids long. Trimming pared 2 bases from V and 2 bases from J, leaving 6 bases between. The CDR3 region is CAISEVGTNEKLFF. The DNA of the CDR3 is TGTGCCATCAGTGAGGTGGGGACTAATGAAAAACTGTTTTTT.

This clonotype was observed a few times. The gene calls are TRBV12-3 or TRBV12-4 and TRBJ1-1; no clear D gene. This CDR3 is built from 14 residues. Trimming shortened V by 6 bases and J by 7 bases, and 18 bases separated the two germline ends. CDR3 amino acids: CASSPITTIGEAFF. The CDR3 nucleotides read TGTGCCAGCAGCCCGATTACAACGATTGGTGAAGCTTTCTTT.

CDR3 in amino acids: CATSGGLTYNEQFF. The CDR3 nucleotides are TGTGCCACCAGCGGGGGGCTGACCTACAATGAGCAGTTCTTC. V and J are TRBV15 and TRBJ2-1; perhaps D is TRBD1 or TRBD2 (6 bases each). This CDR3 region has 14 residues. Germline CDR1 LNHNV, CDR2 YYDKDF (reference sequence). V was shortened by 5 bases and J by 2 bases, with 10 bases between the two germline ends.

This chain uses TRBV5-1 with TRBJ2-5, with TRBD2 identical over 11 bases. Per germline, CDR1 SGHRS and CDR2 YFSETQ. With V trimmed by 4 bases and J by 5 bases, 10 bases remained unmatched. This CDR3 comprises 16 residues. The CDR3 DNA reads as TGCGCCAGCAGCCCACTTAGCGGGGGGGCCCGGGAGACCCAGTACTTC. Amino acids: CASSPLSGGARETQYF.

The rearrangement links TRBV20-1 to TRBJ2-7; TRBD1 matches 9 bases. The CDR3 is 16 amino acids. Germline V gene lookup returns CDR1 DFQATT and CDR2 SNEGSKA (reference sequence). V shed 2 bases and J 0 bases; nucleotides not matched to a gene: 8. The CDR3 loop reads CSARSRPGQGSYEQYV. The CDR3 DNA follows: TGCAGTGCTAGAAGCCGGCCGGGACAGGGCTCCTACGAGCAGTACGTC.

V is TRBV7-8 and J is TRBJ2-7, with 8 positions matching TRBD1. Germline lookup yields CDR1 SGHVS and CDR2 FQNEAQ. After removal of 3 bases from V and 3 bases from J, the junction contained 10 bases not matched to a gene. The CDR3 spans 16 residues. As DNA, the CDR3 is TGTGCCAGCAGCTTGTTTACGGGACAGGAGATCTACGAGCAGTACTTC. Protein sequence: CASSLFTGQEIYEQYF.

This clonotype was seen repeatedly, ten times or more. This chain's CDR3 is CASSQEGQVGGELFF. The DNA for the CDR3 is TGTGCCAGCAGCCAAGAAGGGCAGGTCGGCGGGGAGCTGTTTTTT. The chain recombines TRBV4-2 with TRBJ2-2; D is uncertain. Trimming pared 0 bases from V and 7 bases from J, leaving 12 bases between. Germline V gene lookup returns CDR1 LGHNA and CDR2 YNFKEQ. The CDR3 has 15 residues.

This sequence joins TRBV3-1 and TRBJ2-1; D is unclear. V lost 4 bases, J lost 6 bases, and 7 bases lay in between. The germline V gene has CDR1 LGHDT and CDR2 YNNKEL (reference sequence). This CDR3 region has 12 residues. The CDR3 sequence is CASSRRANEQFF. DNA for the CDR3: TGTGCCAGCAGCCGAAGGGCCAATGAGCAGTTCTTC.

In its sample, this clonotype was seen a few times. The chain joins TRBV5-1 to TRBJ2-4, with D tentatively TRBD2 (6 bases). The V gene lost 0 bases and the J gene lost 7 bases, with 14 bases spanning the gap. Germline V gives CDR1 SGHRS, CDR2 YFSETQ. CDR3 length: 15 residues. For the CDR3, the DNA is TGCGCCAGCAGCTTGGCCGTTAGCGGTGGGAACATTCAGTACTTC. Translation: CASSLAVSGGNIQYF.